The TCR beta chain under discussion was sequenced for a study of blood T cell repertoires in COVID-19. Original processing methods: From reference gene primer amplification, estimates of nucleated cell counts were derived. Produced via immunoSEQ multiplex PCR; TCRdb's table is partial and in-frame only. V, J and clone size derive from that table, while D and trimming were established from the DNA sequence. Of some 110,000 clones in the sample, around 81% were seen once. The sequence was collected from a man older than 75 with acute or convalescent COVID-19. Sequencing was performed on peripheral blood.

CDR3 sequence: CASRDPTGGAYNEQFF. CDR3 nucleotide sequence: TGCGCCAGCAGAGACCCCACAGGGGGGGCATACAATGAGCAGTTCTTC. The gene calls are TRBV5-1 and TRBJ2-1, with a weak D call TRBD1 (8 bases). Germline V gives CDR1 SGHRS, CDR2 YFSETQ. This CDR3 is 16 amino acids long. V was trimmed by 5 bases and J by 4 bases, leaving 19 bases between them.